The 8 T cell receptor beta chains given below trace back to one sample, sequenced in a study of T cells in women clearing cervical HPV infection. Measured with immunoSEQ multiplex PCR; TCRdb has only the in-frame clones, and not every one. This listing includes fewer than 40,000 clones. Sequencing was performed on blood buffy coat. The origin of the receptors is a woman between 18 and 69 years old with a cervical HPV16 infection that either progressed to CIN3+ or cleared (not recorded which).

For this clone: The sequenced fragment ends 3 residues before the CDR3 boundary, so the rest is inferred from the germline J gene. This sequence joins TRBV6-4 and TRBJ2-3; TRBD1 is a possible D gene (6 bases). Trimming took 6 bases from V and 3 from J, leaving 16 bases between them. Germline CDR1 and CDR2: MRHNA and SNTAGT. This CDR3 contains 15 residues. CDR3 residues: CASSVQGRPTDTQYF. The sequenced CDR3 bases are TGTGCCAGCAGCGTCCAGGGGCGACCTACAGATACG.

A remark on this clone: The sequenced fragment ends 3 residues before the CDR3 boundary, so the rest is inferred from the germline J gene. This rearrangement joins TRBV5-4 to TRBJ2-7; the D is unclear. The V gene's germline CDR1 is SGHNT and CDR2 YYREEE (reference sequence). V dropped 3 bases and J dropped 4 bases, with 11 bases sitting between them. There are 13 residues in the CDR3. The CDR3: CASSSAGDYEQYF. The DNA read from the CDR3 is TGTGCCAGCAGCTCTGCAGGTGATTACGAG. Looking up the rest from reference TRBV5-4 and TRBJ2-7 gives the full variable domain: ETGVTQSPTHLIKTRGQQVTLRCSSQSGHNTVSWYQQALGQGPQFIFQYYREEENGRGNFPPRFSGLQFPNYSSELNVNALELDDSALYLCASSSAGDYEQYFGPGTRLTVT.

On this clone: The read terminates 3 residues before the CDR3 end, so the remaining end is supplied by the germline J gene. The chain recombines TRBV6-4 with TRBJ2-3; a possible D gene is TRBD2 (6 bases). The CDR3 has 15 residues. The germline V and J ends were trimmed by 2 bases and 6 bases, with 15 bases remaining between them. The germline gives CDR1 MRHNA, CDR2 SNTAGT. The DNA read from the CDR3 is TGTGCCAGCAGTGACGAGACTAGTAGCAAGGATACG. It codes for CASSDETSSKDT. From start to end, the CDR3 is CASSDETSSKDTQYF.

Comments on this clone: The read halts 3 residues ahead of the CDR3 end, with the missing end drawn from the germline J gene. The chain couples TRBV7-3 to TRBJ1-3; D is ambiguous. Germline CDR1 is SGHTA and CDR2 is FQGTGA. The V end was cut by 4 bases, the J end by 8 bases, with 15 bases between. The CDR3 sequence is 14 residues long. CDR3 DNA (partial): TGTGCCAGCAGCTCCCGGGCCTCCGGGGACACC. It specifies CASSSRASGDT. The CDR3 as a whole reads CASSSRASGDTIYF. The full variable domain, its missing parts supplied by reference TRBV7-3 and TRBJ1-3, is GAGVSQTPSNKVTEKGKYVELRCDPISGHTALYWYRQSLGQGPEFLIYFQGTGAADDSGLPNDRFFAVRPEGSVSTLKIQRTERGDSAVYLCASSSRASGDTIYFGEGSWLTVV.

On this clone: The read gets to within 3 residues of the CDR3 end, and the germline J gene fills in the rest. The J gene is TRBJ2-7, the V gene TRBV7-9; the match to TRBD1 covers 12 bases. CDR3 length: 15 amino acids. Germline CDR1 SEHNR, CDR2 FQNEAQ (reference sequence). V lost 2 bases, J lost 5 bases, and 4 bases stayed unmatched. The part of the CDR3 DNA that was read is TGTGCCAGCAGCTTATCCGGGACAGGGGGCCACGAG. Its protein is CASSLSGTGGHE. In full, the CDR3 reads CASSLSGTGGHEQYF.

As for this clone: The read is 3 residues too short to cover the CDR3 end, so that end is filled in from the germline J gene. This chain uses TRBV29-1 with TRBJ2-5; D might be TRBD1 (6 bases). This CDR3 comprises 13 residues. V gave up 7 bases and J gave up 2 bases, with 14 bases separating them. Germline CDR1 reads SQVTM; CDR2 reads ANQGSEA. CDR3 protein: CSGRGLPQETQYF. The CDR3 DNA, read in part, is TGCAGCGGCAGGGGATTGCCACAAGAGACC.

In regard to this clone: The DNA ends 3 residues before the CDR3 does, and the rest of the CDR3 is filled in from the germline J gene. The V call is TRBV24-1, the J call TRBJ2-1; 11 nucleotides agree with TRBD2. V shed 12 bases, J shed 9 bases, and the junction held 9 bases outside the gene matches. There are 13 residues in the CDR3. Per the germline V gene, CDR1 is KGHDR and CDR2 is SFDVKD. CDR3 sequence: CAATSGGFGEQFF. The covered CDR3 bases are TGTGCCGCAACTAGCGGGGGCTTTGGTGAG.

Concerning this clone: The junction does not match germline at one end; this may be a read error. The CDR3 extends 3 residues past the end of the read, so its final part is completed from the germline J gene. The chain is built from TRBV4-2 and TRBJ2-3, with 11 nucleotides matching TRBD2. The CDR3 is 15 residues long. Per the germline V gene, CDR1 is LGHNA and CDR2 is YNFKEQ. The chain's CDR3 is CASSFIAGGQDTQYF. CDR3 bases read: TGCGCCAGCAGCTTCATAGCGGGGGGGCAAGATACG.